This TCR beta chain was obtained from a study of blood T cell repertoires in COVID-19. The junction had 13 bases not matched to a gene; V was cut back by 0 bases and J by 7 bases. This CDR3 spans 19 amino acids. Germline V gives CDR1 MGHRA, CDR2 YSYEKL. This clone was observed a few times. In the authors' methods: The assay estimated nucleated cells by amplifying reference gene primers. Only in-frame clones appear in the TCRdb table, and some are missing; sequencing was by immunoSEQ multiplex PCR. V, J and clone size are those of that table, while D and trimming were read from the DNA. The sample carries around 170,000 clones, approximately 84% recorded once.

The chain combines TRBV4-1 with TRBJ2-5; TRBD2 matches at 14 bases. Sequencing was performed on PBMCs or T cells enriched from blood (not recorded which). The sequence derives from a man aged 50-60 years who had recovered from COVID-19. CDR3 nucleotide sequence: TGCGCCAGCAGCCAAGATAAGAGTCGCGGGACTAGCGGGGGCGGGACCCAGTACTTC. This gives the protein CASSQDKSRGTSGGGTQYF.